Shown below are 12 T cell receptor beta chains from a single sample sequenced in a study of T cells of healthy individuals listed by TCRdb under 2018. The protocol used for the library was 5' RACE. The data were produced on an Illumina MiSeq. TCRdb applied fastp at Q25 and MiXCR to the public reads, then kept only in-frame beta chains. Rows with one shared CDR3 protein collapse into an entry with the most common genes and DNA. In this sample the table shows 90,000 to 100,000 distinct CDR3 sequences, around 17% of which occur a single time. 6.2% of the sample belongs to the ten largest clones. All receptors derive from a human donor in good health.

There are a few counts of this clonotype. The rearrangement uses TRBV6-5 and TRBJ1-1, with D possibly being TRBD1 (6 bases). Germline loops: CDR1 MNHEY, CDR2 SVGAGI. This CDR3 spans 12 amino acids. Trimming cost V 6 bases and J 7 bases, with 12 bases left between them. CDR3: CASSRGQLEAFF. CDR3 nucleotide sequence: TGTGCCAGCAGCCGAGGACAGCTTGAAGCTTTCTTT.

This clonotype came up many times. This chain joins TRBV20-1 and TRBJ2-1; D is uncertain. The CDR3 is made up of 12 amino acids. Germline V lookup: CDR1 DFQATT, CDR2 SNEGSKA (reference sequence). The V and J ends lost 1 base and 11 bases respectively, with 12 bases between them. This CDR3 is CSARVLELQQFF. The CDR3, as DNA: TGCAGTGCTAGAGTTTTGGAATTACAGCAGTTCTTC.

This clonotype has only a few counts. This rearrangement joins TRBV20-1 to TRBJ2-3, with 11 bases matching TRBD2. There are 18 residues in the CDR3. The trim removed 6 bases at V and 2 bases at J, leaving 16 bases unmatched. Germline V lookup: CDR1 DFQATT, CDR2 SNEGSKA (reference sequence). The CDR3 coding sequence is TGCAGTGCCCGACTAGCGGGACTTCTTCTGATTAACACAGATACGCAGTATTTT. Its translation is CSARLAGLLLINTDTQYF.

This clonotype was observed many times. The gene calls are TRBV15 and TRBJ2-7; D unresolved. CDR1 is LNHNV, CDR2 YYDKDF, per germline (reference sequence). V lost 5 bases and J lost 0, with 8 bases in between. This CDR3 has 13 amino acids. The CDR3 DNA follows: TGTGCCACCAGCGGGCAGAGCTCCTACGAGCAGTACTTC. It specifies CATSGQSSYEQYF. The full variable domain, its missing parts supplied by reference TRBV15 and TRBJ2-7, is DAMVIQNPRYQVTQFGKPVTLSCSQTLNHNVMYWYQQKSSQAPKLLFHYYDKDFNNEADTPDNFQSRRPNTSFCFLDIRSPGLGDTAMYLCATSGQSSYEQYFGPGTRLTVT.

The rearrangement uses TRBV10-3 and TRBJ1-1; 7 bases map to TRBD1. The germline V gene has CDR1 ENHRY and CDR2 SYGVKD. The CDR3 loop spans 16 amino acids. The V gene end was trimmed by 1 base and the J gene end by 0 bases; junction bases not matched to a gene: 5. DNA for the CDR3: TGTGCCATCAGTGAGTTAAACAGGGGATTGAACACTGAAGCTTTCTTT. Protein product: CAISELNRGLNTEAFF.

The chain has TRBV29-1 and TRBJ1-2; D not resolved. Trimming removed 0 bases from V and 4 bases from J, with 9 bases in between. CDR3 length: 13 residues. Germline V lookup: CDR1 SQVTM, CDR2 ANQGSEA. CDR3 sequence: CSVEDGVIYGYTF. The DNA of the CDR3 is TGCAGCGTTGAAGATGGGGTTATCTATGGCTACACCTTC.

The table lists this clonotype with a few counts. CDR3 DNA: TGTGCCAGCAGTTTCGGATCCTTTGGGACAGATACGCAGTATTTT. It translates to CASSFGSFGTDTQYF. The rearrangement links TRBV28 to TRBJ2-3; no clear D gene. The germline V gene has CDR1 MDHEN and CDR2 SYDVKM. V was cut by 3 bases and J by 3 bases, with 13 bases left in between. This CDR3 is 15 amino acids long.

CDR3 DNA sequence: TGTGCCAGCAGCGCCCCTTCCACTCTAGATTGGTACTTC. Its protein product is CASSAPSTLDWYF. The chain links TRBV28 to TRBJ2-7; D remains ambiguous. Germline lookup yields CDR1 MDHEN and CDR2 SYDVKM. This CDR3 has 13 amino acids. Between the trimmed V and J ends, which lost 6 bases and 12 bases, there was a span of 21 bases.

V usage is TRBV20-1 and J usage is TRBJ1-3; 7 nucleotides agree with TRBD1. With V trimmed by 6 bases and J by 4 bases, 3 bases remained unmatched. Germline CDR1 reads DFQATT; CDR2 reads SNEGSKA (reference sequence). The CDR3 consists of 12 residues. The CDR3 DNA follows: TGCAGTGCCCCAGGGGGAGGAAACACCATATATTTT. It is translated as CSAPGGGNTIYF.

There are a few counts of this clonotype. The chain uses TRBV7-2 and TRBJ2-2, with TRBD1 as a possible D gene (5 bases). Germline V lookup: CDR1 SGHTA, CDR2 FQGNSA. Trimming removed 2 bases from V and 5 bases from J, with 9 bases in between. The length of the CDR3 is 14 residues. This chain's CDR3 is CASSLRQGTGELFF. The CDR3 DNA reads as TGTGCCAGCAGCTTAAGGCAGGGAACCGGGGAGCTGTTTTTT. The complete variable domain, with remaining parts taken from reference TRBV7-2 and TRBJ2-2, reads GAGVSQSPSNKVTEKGKDVELRCDPISGHTALYWYRQSLGQGLEFLIYFQGNSAPDKSGLPSDRFSAERTGGSVSTLTIQRTQQEDSAVYLCASSLRQGTGELFFGEGSRLTVL.

CDR3 nucleotides: TGCGCCAGCCGAAAAGAGGCTAGGTCCTACAATGAGCAGTTCTTC. It translates to CASRKEARSYNEQFF. V and J are TRBV5-1 and TRBJ2-1; D is uncertain. This CDR3 contains 15 residues. Germline lookup yields CDR1 SGHRS and CDR2 YFSETQ. Between the trimmed V and J ends, which lost 7 bases and 1 base, there was a span of 15 bases. Combining the CDR3 with reference TRBV5-1 and TRBJ2-1 gives the whole variable domain KAGVTQTPRYLIKTRGQQVTLSCSPISGHRSVSWYQQTPGQGLQFLFEYFSETQRNKGNFPGRFSGRQFSNSRSEMNVSTLELGDSALYLCASRKEARSYNEQFFGPGTRLTVL.

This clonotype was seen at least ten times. CDR3 sequence reads: CASSPAGAAVNEQYF. The CDR3 bases are TGTGCCAGCTCACCAGCAGGGGCCGCCGTGAACGAGCAGTACTTC. This chain links TRBV18 with TRBJ2-7; a weak D match, TRBD1 (6 bases). The CDR3 contains 15 residues. Trimming removed 2 bases from V and 5 bases from J, with 16 bases in between. CDR1 KGHSH and CDR2 LQKENI come from the germline V gene.